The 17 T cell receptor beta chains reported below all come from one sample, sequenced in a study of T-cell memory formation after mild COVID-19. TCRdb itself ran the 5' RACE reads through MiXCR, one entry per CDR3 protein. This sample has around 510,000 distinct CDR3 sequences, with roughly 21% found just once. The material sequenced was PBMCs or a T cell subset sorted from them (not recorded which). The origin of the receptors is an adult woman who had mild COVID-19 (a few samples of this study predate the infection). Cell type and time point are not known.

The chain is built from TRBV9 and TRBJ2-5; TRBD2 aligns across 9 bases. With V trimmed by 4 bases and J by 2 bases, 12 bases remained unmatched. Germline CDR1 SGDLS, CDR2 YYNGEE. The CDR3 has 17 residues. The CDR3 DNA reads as TGTGCCAGCAGCCCAGCTGGCCTAGCGGGAACTCAAGAGACCCAGTACTTC. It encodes CASSPAGLAGTQETQYF.

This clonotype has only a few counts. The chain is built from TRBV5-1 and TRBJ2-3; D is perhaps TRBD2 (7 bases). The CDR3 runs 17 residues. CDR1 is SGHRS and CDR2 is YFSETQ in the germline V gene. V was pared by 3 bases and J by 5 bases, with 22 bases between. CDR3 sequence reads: CASSSALMGGLEDTQYF. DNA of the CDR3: TGCGCCAGCAGCTCAGCCCTTATGGGGGGGCTTGAAGATACGCAGTATTTT.

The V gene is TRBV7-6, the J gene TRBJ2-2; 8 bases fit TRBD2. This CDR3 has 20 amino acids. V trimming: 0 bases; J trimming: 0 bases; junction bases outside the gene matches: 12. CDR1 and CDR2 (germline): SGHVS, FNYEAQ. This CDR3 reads CASSLAGGTSIVPNTGELFF. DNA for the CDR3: TGTGCCAGCAGCTTAGCGGGCGGGACTAGTATAGTACCGAACACCGGGGAGCTGTTTTTT.

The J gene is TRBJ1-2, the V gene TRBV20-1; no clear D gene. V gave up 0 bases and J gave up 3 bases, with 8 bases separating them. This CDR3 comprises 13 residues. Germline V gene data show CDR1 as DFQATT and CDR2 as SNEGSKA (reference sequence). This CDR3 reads CSARDGEYYGYTF. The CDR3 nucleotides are TGCAGTGCTAGAGATGGGGAGTACTATGGCTACACCTTC.

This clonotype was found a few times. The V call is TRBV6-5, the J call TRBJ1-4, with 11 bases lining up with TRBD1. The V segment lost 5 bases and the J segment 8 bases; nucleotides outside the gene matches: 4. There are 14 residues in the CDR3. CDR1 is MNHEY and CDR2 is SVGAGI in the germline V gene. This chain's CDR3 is CASSRTGGAEKLFF. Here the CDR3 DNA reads TGTGCCAGCAGTCGGACAGGGGGCGCGGAAAAACTGTTTTTT.

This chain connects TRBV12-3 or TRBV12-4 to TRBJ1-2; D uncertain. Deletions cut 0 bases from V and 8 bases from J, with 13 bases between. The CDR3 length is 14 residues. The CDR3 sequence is CASSLAPSAWGYTF. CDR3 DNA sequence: TGTGCCAGCAGTTTAGCGCCCTCCGCGTGGGGCTACACCTTC.

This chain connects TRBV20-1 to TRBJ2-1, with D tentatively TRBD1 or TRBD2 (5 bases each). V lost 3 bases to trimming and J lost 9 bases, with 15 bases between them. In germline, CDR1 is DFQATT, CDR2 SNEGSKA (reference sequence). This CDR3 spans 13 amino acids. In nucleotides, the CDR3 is TGCAGTGCTAGGGATCCTCGGGGCGGTGAGCAGTTCTTC. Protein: CSARDPRGGEQFF.

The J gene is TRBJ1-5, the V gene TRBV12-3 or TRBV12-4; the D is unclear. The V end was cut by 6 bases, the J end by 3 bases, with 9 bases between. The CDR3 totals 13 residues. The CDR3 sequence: CASSGRFNQPQHF. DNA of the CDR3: TGTGCCAGCAGCGGACGGTTCAATCAGCCCCAGCATTTT.

DNA for the CDR3: TGCGCCAGCAGCTACCCACTAGCGGATAGCACAGATACGCAGTATTTT. Amino acid sequence: CASSYPLADSTDTQYF. The V call is TRBV4-1, the J call TRBJ2-3; 8 bases line up with TRBD2. CDR1 is MGHRA, CDR2 YSYEKL, per germline. V shed 5 bases, J shed 0 bases, and the junction held 7 bases outside the gene matches. This CDR3 spans 16 amino acids.

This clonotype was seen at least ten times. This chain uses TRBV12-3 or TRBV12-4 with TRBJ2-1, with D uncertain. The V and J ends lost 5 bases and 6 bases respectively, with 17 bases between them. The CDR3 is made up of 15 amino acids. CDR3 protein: CASSEGWFWGNEQFF. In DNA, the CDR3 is TGTGCCAGCAGTGAAGGGTGGTTTTGGGGCAATGAGCAGTTCTTC.

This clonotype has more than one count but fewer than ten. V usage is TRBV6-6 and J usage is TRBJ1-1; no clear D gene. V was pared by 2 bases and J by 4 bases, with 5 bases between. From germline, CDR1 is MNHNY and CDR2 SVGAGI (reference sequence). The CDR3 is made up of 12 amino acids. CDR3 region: CASSYMGTEAFF. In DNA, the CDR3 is TGTGCCAGCAGTTACATGGGCACTGAAGCTTTCTTT.

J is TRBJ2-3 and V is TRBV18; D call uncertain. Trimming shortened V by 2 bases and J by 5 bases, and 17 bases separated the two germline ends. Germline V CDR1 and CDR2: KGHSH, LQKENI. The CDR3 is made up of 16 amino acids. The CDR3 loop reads CASSPMAYDWGDTQYF. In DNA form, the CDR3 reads TGTGCCAGCTCACCAATGGCGTATGACTGGGGAGATACGCAGTATTTT.

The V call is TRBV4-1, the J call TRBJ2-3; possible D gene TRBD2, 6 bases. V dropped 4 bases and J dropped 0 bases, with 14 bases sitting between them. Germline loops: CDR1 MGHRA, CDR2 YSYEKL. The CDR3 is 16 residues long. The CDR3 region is CASSRAGSGSTDTQYF. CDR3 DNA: TGCGCCAGCAGCCGGGCGGGATCCGGTAGCACAGATACGCAGTATTTT.

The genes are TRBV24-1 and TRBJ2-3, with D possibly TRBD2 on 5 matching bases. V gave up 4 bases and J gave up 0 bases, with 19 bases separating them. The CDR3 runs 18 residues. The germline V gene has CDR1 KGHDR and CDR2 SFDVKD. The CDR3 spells CATSEAPTRASSTDTQYF. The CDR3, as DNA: TGTGCCACCAGTGAAGCACCCACGCGGGCTTCTAGCACAGATACGCAGTATTTT.

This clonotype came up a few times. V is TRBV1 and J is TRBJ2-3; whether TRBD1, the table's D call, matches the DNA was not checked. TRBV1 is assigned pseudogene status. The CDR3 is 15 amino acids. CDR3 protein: CTSSLRARYTDTQYF. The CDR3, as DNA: TGCACCAGCAGCCTGCGGGCGAGGTACACAGATACGCAGTATTTT.

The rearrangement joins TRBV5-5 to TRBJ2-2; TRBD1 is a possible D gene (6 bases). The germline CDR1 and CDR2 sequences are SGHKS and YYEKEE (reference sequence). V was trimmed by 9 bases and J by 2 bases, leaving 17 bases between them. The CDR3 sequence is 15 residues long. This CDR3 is CATKEQGFNTGELFF. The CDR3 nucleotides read TGTGCCACCAAGGAACAGGGATTCAACACCGGGGAGCTGTTTTTT.

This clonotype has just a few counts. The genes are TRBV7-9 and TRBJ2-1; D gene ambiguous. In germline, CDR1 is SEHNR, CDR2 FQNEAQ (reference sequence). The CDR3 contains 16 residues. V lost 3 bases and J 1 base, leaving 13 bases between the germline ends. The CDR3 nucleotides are TGTGCCAGCAGCTTCAGCAGGCTGGGGTCCTACAATGAGCAGTTCTTC. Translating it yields CASSFSRLGSYNEQFF.